The 32 T cell receptor beta chains below all came from one sample that was sequenced in a study of blood T cells in healthy people across ages. The use of a sample-barcoded 5' primer and a J-beta primer mix characterized a second PCR of about 7 to 12 cycles. A single record per CDR3 protein comes from TCRdb applying MiXCR to the 5' RACE reads. Of about 670,000 distinct CDR3 sequences in the sample, approximately 40% are singletons; the top ten hold about 30%. Sequencing was performed on blood. All receptors derive from an elderly man in good health.

On this clonotype itself: A much larger clone is a single base away; this may be a read error. This chain connects TRBV7-3 to TRBJ2-5; 8 positions match TRBD1. Germline loops: CDR1 SGHTA, CDR2 FQGTGA. This CDR3 is built from 14 residues. Trimming at V came to 5 bases and at J to 5 bases, leaving 7 bases not matched to a gene. CDR3 sequence: CASSESGQEETQYF. CDR3 DNA: TGTGCCAGCAGCGAATCGGGACAGGAGGAGACCCAGTACTTC. The whole variable domain, filled in from reference TRBV7-3 and TRBJ2-5, reads GAGVSQTPSNKVTEKGKYVELRCDPISGHTALYWYRQSLGQGPEFLIYFQGTGAADDSGLPNDRFFAVRPEGSVSTLKIQRTERGDSAVYLCASSESGQEETQYFGPGTRLLVL.

V and J are TRBV9 and TRBJ1-3; tentatively, D is TRBD1 (5 bases). Germline CDR1 reads SGDLS; CDR2 reads YYNGEE. Trimming removed 0 bases from V and 0 bases from J, with 7 bases in between. The CDR3 is 15 residues long. DNA for the CDR3: TGTGCCAGCAGCGTAGTGGGGGACTCTGGAAACACCATATATTTT. Its translation: CASSVVGDSGNTIYF.

Ten or more counts support this clonotype. The V gene is TRBV10-1, the J gene TRBJ2-7; 9 positions match TRBD1. The CDR3 is 13 residues long. Germline V lookup: CDR1 WNHNN, CDR2 SYGVQD (reference sequence). V lost 6 bases to trimming and J lost 2 bases; unmatched junction nucleotides: 2. The CDR3 DNA is TGCGCCAGCAGCCGGGACAGGGCCTACGAGCAGTACTTC. Its translation is CASSRDRAYEQYF.

The CDR3 loop is CASSPGLAGPPDTQYF. CDR3 DNA sequence: TGTGCCAGCAGCCCGGGACTAGCGGGACCGCCAGATACGCAGTATTTT. The gene calls are TRBV7-3 and TRBJ2-3, with 13 nucleotides matching TRBD2. The trim removed 5 bases at V and 4 bases at J, leaving 6 bases unmatched. The CDR3 runs to 16 residues. Germline V gene sequence: CDR1 SGHTA, CDR2 FQGTGA. The entire variable domain, with the rest obtained from reference TRBV7-3 and TRBJ2-3, is as follows: GAGVSQTPSNKVTEKGKYVELRCDPISGHTALYWYRQSLGQGPEFLIYFQGTGAADDSGLPNDRFFAVRPEGSVSTLKIQRTERGDSAVYLCASSPGLAGPPDTQYFGPGTRLTVL.

The chain is built from TRBV4-3 and TRBJ2-2, with 10 bases that match TRBD1. The germline gives CDR1 LGHNA, CDR2 YSLEER. Trimming at V came to 7 bases and at J to 7 bases, leaving 6 bases not matched to a gene. CDR3 length: 14 residues. The CDR3 DNA follows: TGCGCCAGCATACGGGACAGGGGTCACGGGGAGCTGTTTTTT. This encodes CASIRDRGHGELFF.

This sequence joins TRBV28 and TRBJ1-2; no clear D. Trimming removed 5 bases from V and 8 bases from J, with 9 bases in between. Germline values: CDR1 MDHEN, CDR2 SYDVKM. The CDR3 is 11 residues long. Here the CDR3 DNA reads TGTGCCAGCAGTACCGGGTGCGGCTACACCTTC. Translated: CASSTGCGYTF.

The J gene is TRBJ2-1, the V gene TRBV27; D is undetermined. CDR3 length equals 17 residues. Per germline, CDR1 MNHEY and CDR2 SMNVEV (reference sequence). Trimming shortened V by 6 bases and J by 6 bases, and 24 bases separated the two germline ends. Here the CDR3 reads CASSSLSSVALGNEQFF. The CDR3 coding sequence is TGTGCCAGCAGCTCCCTGTCTTCGGTTGCCTTGGGCAATGAGCAGTTCTTC.

This clonotype turned up a few times. The rearrangement links TRBV6-2 or TRBV6-3 to TRBJ2-4, with 9 positions matching TRBD1. CDR1 is MNHEY and CDR2 is SVGEGT in the germline V gene. The CDR3 is made up of 16 amino acids. The J segment lost 8 bases and the V segment lost 0 bases, leaving 8 bases of the junction unmatched. As DNA, the CDR3 is TGTGCCAGCAGTTACTCAGGGACAGGGAACAGAGACATTCAGTACTTC. Amino acids: CASSYSGTGNRDIQYF.

Turning to this clonotype: This sequence may be a read error, since a much larger clone differs from it by one base. The rearrangement links TRBV7-2 to TRBJ1-5, with 7 bases aligning to TRBD1. The CDR3 spans 13 residues. Trimming at V came to 4 bases and at J to 4 bases, leaving 1 base not matched to a gene. Per the germline V gene, CDR1 is SGHTA and CDR2 is FQGNSA. The CDR3 reads CASSSDRNQPQHF. Written as DNA, the CDR3 is TGTGCCAGCAGCTCGGACAGGAATCAGCCCCAGCATTTT.

The V and J genes are TRBV4-3 and TRBJ2-3; D ambiguous. This CDR3 is 13 amino acids long. Between the trimmed V and J ends, which lost 0 bases and 6 bases, there was a span of 7 bases. Germline CDR1 LGHNA, CDR2 YSLEER. The CDR3 coding sequence is TGCGCCAGCAGCCAAGACCCTAGGGATACGCAGTATTTT. Translation gives CASSQDPRDTQYF.

This clonotype showed up just a few times. The chain joins TRBV11-2 to TRBJ2-7, with D perhaps assigned TRBD1 or TRBD2 (5 bases each). Germline values: CDR1 SGHAT, CDR2 FQNNGV. CDR3 length: 16 amino acids. Trimming took 5 bases from V and 0 from J, leaving 17 bases between them. The CDR3 spells CASSPPGPYTSYEQYF. The CDR3 DNA reads as TGTGCCAGCAGCCCTCCGGGACCTTATACCTCCTACGAGCAGTACTTC.

V and J are TRBV6-2 or TRBV6-3 and TRBJ2-7; TRBD2 matches at 8 bases. The CDR3 covers 14 residues. V was clipped by 11 bases and J by 6 bases; unmatched bases: 15. Germline CDR1 MNHEY, CDR2 SVGEGT. The CDR3 coding sequence is TGTGCCGCCCAACAGGGACTAGTAACGAGCGAGCAGTACTTC. Translated, it gives CAAQQGLVTSEQYF.

CDR3 sequence (DNA): TGCGCCAGCCGTTCCGACAGGGGATTAGGCGAGCAGTACTTC. Translation gives CASRSDRGLGEQYF. The rearrangement joins TRBV5-1 to TRBJ2-5, with 8 bases fitting TRBD1. The end of the DNA aligns better with TRBJ2-7, so the J call may be wrong. The CDR3 has 14 residues. CDR1 is SGHRS and CDR2 is YFSETQ in the germline V gene.

This clonotype was counted a few times. The J gene is TRBJ2-3, the V gene TRBV7-2; 8 bases map to TRBD2. Per germline, CDR1 SGHTA and CDR2 FQGNSA. The J segment lost 3 bases and the V segment lost 2 bases, leaving 10 bases of the junction unmatched. The CDR3 loop spans 17 amino acids. CDR3 amino acids: CASSLRMGLEFTDTQYF. In DNA, the CDR3 is TGTGCCAGCAGCTTAAGGATGGGACTAGAGTTTACAGATACGCAGTATTTT. Complete variable domain (other parts from reference TRBV7-2 and TRBJ2-3): GAGVSQSPSNKVTEKGKDVELRCDPISGHTALYWYRQSLGQGLEFLIYFQGNSAPDKSGLPSDRFSAERTGGSVSTLTIQRTQQEDSAVYLCASSLRMGLEFTDTQYFGPGTRLTVL.

This rearrangement joins TRBV7-3 to TRBJ1-1; no clear D gene. The CDR3 totals 13 residues. V was shortened by 5 bases and J by 1 base, with 8 bases between the two germline ends. Germline CDR1 and CDR2: SGHTA and FQGTGA. CDR3 amino acids: CASSNTPNTEAFF. The CDR3 DNA reads TGTGCCAGCAGCAATACACCGAACACTGAAGCTTTCTTT.

The V gene is TRBV12-3 or TRBV12-4, the J gene TRBJ2-7; TRBD2 agrees at 11 bases. Trimming removed 6 bases from V and 1 base from J; junction bases left unmatched: 14. This CDR3 comprises 18 residues. The CDR3 DNA reads as TGTGCCAGCAGCGCGACCACCGGGACTAGCGGTCTATCCTACGAGCAGTACTTC. Amino acids: CASSATTGTSGLSYEQYF.

This chain uses TRBV4-3 with TRBJ1-6, with 7 bases aligning to TRBD1. Germline V CDR1 and CDR2: LGHNA, YSLEER. V shed 10 bases, J shed 13 bases, and the junction held 13 bases outside the gene matches. The CDR3 is made up of 13 amino acids. The CDR3 DNA is TGCGCCACCAGGGGGGGAAGGCGTACTCCCCTCCACTTT. Translated, it gives CATRGGRRTPLHF.

The V and J genes are TRBV20-1 and TRBJ2-1; 10 nucleotides agree with TRBD2. The CDR3 covers 16 residues. The V gene end was trimmed by 1 base and the J gene end by 0 bases; junction bases not matched to a gene: 3. Looked up from germline, CDR1 is DFQATT and CDR2 is SNEGSKA (reference sequence). The CDR3 DNA sequence: TGCAGTGCTAGAGCTCCTAGCGGGAGCTCCTACAATGAGCAGTTCTTC. Its protein is CSARAPSGSSYNEQFF.

The chain joins TRBV2 to TRBJ2-3, with D tentatively TRBD2 (6 bases). The CDR3 covers 14 residues. V lost 4 bases and J lost 4, with 12 bases in between. CDR1 is SNHLY, CDR2 FYNNEI, per germline. The CDR3 sequence is CASSVAGWSDTQYF. The DNA for the CDR3 is TGTGCCAGCAGTGTTGCGGGGTGGTCAGATACGCAGTATTTT.

This clonotype has a handful of counts. The chain joins TRBV7-2 to TRBJ2-4, with a weak D call TRBD2 (5 bases). The V end was cut by 5 bases, the J end by 0 bases, with 23 bases between. In germline, CDR1 is SGHTA, CDR2 FQGNSA. The CDR3 is 19 residues long. Here the CDR3 reads CASSLEGRGMATAKNIQYF. CDR3 DNA sequence: TGTGCCAGCAGCCTAGAGGGTCGGGGTATGGCCACAGCCAAAAACATTCAGTACTTC.

CDR3 sequence reads: CASSVVPGYGYTF. DNA for the CDR3: TGTGCCAGCAGCGTAGTTCCTGGGTATGGCTACACCTTC. The V and J genes are TRBV7-9 and TRBJ1-2; D unclear. The CDR3 length is 13 residues. Germline V CDR1 and CDR2: SEHNR, FQNEAQ (reference sequence). Trimming pared 5 bases from V and 5 bases from J, leaving 12 bases between.

Notes on this clonotype: A read error is possible here, since a much larger clone lies one base away. The chain couples TRBV7-2 to TRBJ1-5; D is possibly TRBD1 (5 bases). The CDR3 totals 15 residues. Germline CDR1 is SGHTA and CDR2 is FQGNSA. The CDR3 DNA follows: TGTGCCAGCAGCGCGGATGGGGGGACGCTTCAGCCCCGGCATTTT. Translation gives CASSADGGTLQPRHF.

The chain combines TRBV20-1 with TRBJ2-5; D unclear. CDR3 length: 14 amino acids. V lost 0 bases to trimming and J lost 0 bases, with 8 bases between them. Germline CDR1 reads DFQATT; CDR2 reads SNEGSKA (reference sequence). CDR3 bases: TGCAGTGCTAGAGATGGCAGACACCAAGAGACCCAGTACTTC. It is translated as CSARDGRHQETQYF.

The V call is TRBV3-1, the J call TRBJ2-6; TRBD1 agrees at 7 bases. Looked up from germline, CDR1 is LGHDT and CDR2 is YNNKEL (reference sequence). V gave up 2 bases and J gave up 0 bases; unmatched junction bases: 10. CDR3 size: 19 residues. In DNA, the CDR3 is TGTGCCAGCAGCCAATGGGCGAACAGGGGCGACTCTGGGGCCAACGTCCTGACTTTC. This gives the protein CASSQWANRGDSGANVLTF.

This clonotype was seen a few times. The J gene is TRBJ2-7, the V gene TRBV5-8; 7 bases line up with TRBD2. V was clipped by 4 bases and J by 1 base; unmatched bases: 8. The germline V gene encodes CDR1 SGHTS and CDR2 YDEGEE. This CDR3 spans 15 amino acids. The CDR3 spells CASSPVNGRSYEQYF. DNA for the CDR3: TGTGCCAGCAGCCCCGTTAACGGGAGGTCCTACGAGCAGTACTTC.

This clonotype was counted between two and nine times. The gene calls are TRBV3-1 and TRBJ2-5; D gene uncertain. The V end was cut by 2 bases, the J end by 2 bases, with 9 bases between. This CDR3 region has 14 residues. Germline lookup yields CDR1 LGHDT and CDR2 YNNKEL (reference sequence). The CDR3 is CASSQRPFQETQYF. CDR3 in DNA: TGTGCCAGCAGCCAAAGACCGTTTCAAGAGACCCAGTACTTC.

This chain joins TRBV7-2 and TRBJ2-1; TRBD2 might be the D (6 bases). Germline-derived CDR1 and CDR2 are SGHTA and FQGNSA. The CDR3 extends over 17 amino acids. V was pared by 6 bases and J by 1 base, with 19 bases between. The chain's CDR3 is CASSSRQTRRSYNEQFF. In DNA form, the CDR3 reads TGTGCCAGCAGTTCACGACAGACTAGGCGGTCCTACAATGAGCAGTTCTTC.

The chain links TRBV5-5 to TRBJ2-1, with D possibly being TRBD1 or TRBD2 (5 bases each). Trimming took 3 bases from V and 6 from J, leaving 16 bases between them. Germline-derived CDR1 and CDR2 are SGHKS and YYEKEE (reference sequence). The length of the CDR3 is 15 residues. This chain's CDR3 is CASSSTGTWGNEQFF. CDR3 DNA sequence: TGTGCCAGCAGCTCGACCGGGACCTGGGGCAATGAGCAGTTCTTC.

V usage is TRBV20-1 and J usage is TRBJ1-1, with 8 bases lining up with TRBD1. In germline, CDR1 is DFQATT, CDR2 SNEGSKA (reference sequence). Trimming cost V 0 bases and J 1 base; bases outside gene matches: 4. The CDR3 consists of 15 residues. CDR3 coding DNA: TGCAGTGCTAGAGACCAGGACAGGGCGAACACTGAAGCTTTCTTT. Translating it yields CSARDQDRANTEAFF.

This clonotype came up a few times. The rearrangement links TRBV24-1 to TRBJ2-3, with 9 bases aligning to TRBD1. V was clipped by 3 bases and J by 2 bases; unmatched bases: 8. The CDR3 has 17 residues. Germline-derived CDR1 and CDR2 are KGHDR and SFDVKD. The CDR3 loop is CATSDPAGTGNTDTQYF. Written as DNA, the CDR3 is TGTGCCACCAGTGATCCGGCCGGGACAGGGAACACAGATACGCAGTATTTT.

The chain carries TRBV20-1 and TRBJ2-1; 13 bases map to TRBD2. Germline values: CDR1 DFQATT, CDR2 SNEGSKA (reference sequence). The CDR3 has 14 amino acids. Trimming removed 5 bases from V and 9 bases from J; junction bases left unmatched: 7. In nucleotides, the CDR3 is TGCAGTGCTGGAGGACTAGCGGGAGAAGGTGAGCAGTTCTTC. Amino acids: CSAGGLAGEGEQFF.

The rearrangement joins TRBV11-2 to TRBJ2-5, with TRBD2 matching 11 bases. This CDR3 region has 16 residues. The trim removed 5 bases at V and 7 bases at J, leaving 12 bases unmatched. Germline CDR1 is SGHAT and CDR2 is FQNNGV. The CDR3 spells CASSVAGGGVVWTQYF. CDR3 coding DNA: TGTGCCAGCAGCGTAGCGGGAGGGGGTGTTGTTTGGACCCAGTACTTC.